This T cell receptor beta chain was retrieved from a study of control samples from healthy donors and cancer patients. The CDR3 extends over 14 amino acids. Trimming took 6 bases from V and 3 from J, leaving 14 bases between them. Germline V gene sequence: CDR1 MDHEN, CDR2 SYDVKM. The data were produced by immunoSEQ multiplex PCR, yet TCRdb's version contains in-frame clones alone and is incomplete. Of 50,000 or so clones detected, over 90% appear once; the ten largest clones hold 23%. V is TRBV28 and J is TRBJ1-2; no clear D gene. The sequence came from a woman in her fifties or sixties with head and neck cancer. The sequenced sample was PBMCs. CDR3 in amino acids: CASSPPGGHYGYTF. The CDR3 DNA reads as TGTGCCAGCAGCCCCCCGGGTGGGCACTATGGCTACACCTTC.